This paragraph reports one TCR beta chain. This clone's antigen is unknown. Per-base quality was not reported, and no clone a single base away is much larger than it. The immunoSEQ Assay, a bias-controlled multiplex PCR, was used to amplify TCRbeta CDR3 regions from genomic DNA. The original methods were these. Within the assay, amplification of reference gene primers was used to estimate how many nucleated cells each sample contained. Sequence reads were collapsed and filtered to measure the absolute abundance of every unique TCRbeta CDR3 rearrangement. For each sample, productive Simpson clonality was calculated as the square root of Simpson's diversity index across productive rearrangements. This immuneACCESS table, as held by TCRdb, lists in-frame sequences with V and J called but not all clones. Of the missing ones, under half trace to an unresolved V gene in checked studies; the others have no known cause. That table is the source of V, J and clone size, and D and trimming were worked out from the DNA. In this sample the table shows about 36,000 clones, over 75% of which occur a single time. Roughly 40% of the sample belongs to the ten largest clones.

Looking up the germline V gene yields CDR1 MNHNS and CDR2 SASEGT. V sheds 1 base and J sheds 6 bases, leaving 16 bases between their ends. The CDR3 spans 16 residues, from the cysteine through the phenylalanine. This entry keeps only the CDR3 DNA: 48 bases, framed from base 1. This record comes from a study of blood T cell repertoires in COVID-19 (dated by TCRdb to 2020 to 2021). With regard to the full study: Samples from collaborators originated in the United States, Italy and Spain and spanned both the acute and convalescent phases of COVID-19. The prospective study material was composed of cDNA or gDNA derived from T cells, B-cell-depleted T cells, or PBMCs. Deeply sampled blood TCRbeta repertoires from subjects exposed to, actively infected with, or recovered from COVID-19 were included in the dataset. The repertoires were released in a freely available public database meant as a resource for research on the immune response to SARS-CoV-2. Samples were obtained from the ongoing ImmuneRACE study (first 160 participants) and from over a thousand subjects provided by 6 global collaborators. Nearly every sample came with metadata listing a de-identified subject ID, COVID-19 status, age in years and sex. HLA class I and class II types, where available, came from metadata supplied by the sample provider rather than from assay-based typing. Beyond this particular receptor, the publication reports: How much clinical and demographic metadata was included differed by source and by participant, and the metadata was provided uncurated.

Collaborating institutions collected whole blood in K2EDTA tubes following their own protocols. Collaborator samples were shipped for TCRbeta analysis as frozen whole blood, isolated PBMCs, or DNA extracted from either sample type. The sequencing sample was made of peripheral blood. The chain was built from TRBV6-1 and TRBJ1-5, with the D gene call left open. The receptor was derived from a human donor in a cohort sampled during active or convalescent COVID-19. The donor label of this sample is uncertain. The nucleotides are TGTGCCAGCAGTGAAGGGAGAGGAGGGCTTGGTCAGCCCCAGCATTTT. This yields the protein CASSEGRGGLGQPQHF.